This is a list of T cell receptor beta chains from one sample in a study of blood T cell repertoires in COVID-19. Profiling relied on immunoSEQ multiplex PCR, and the TCRdb table lists in-frame clones only, not all of them. Here the sample spans roughly 230,000 clones, around four fifths being singletons. Sequenced: peripheral blood. These receptors were obtained from a man in his forties with active or convalescent COVID-19. Both conserved end residues are part of each CDR3.

J gene	V gene	CDR3 protein
TRBJ2-1	TRBV3-1/TRBV3-2	CASSPNAGTRGNEQFF
TRBJ1-2	TRBV11-1	CASSRTGTGGYTF
TRBJ2-2	TRBV5-6	CASSFQGSNTGELFF
TRBJ2-3	TRBV30	CAWSYGSGGTDTQYF
TRBJ2-1	TRBV19	CASSIDLGRLGEQFF
TRBJ2-2	TRBV3-1/TRBV3-2	CASSQEALAGAAGELFF
TRBJ1-6	TRBV19	CASSMRELNSPLHF
TRBJ1-1	TRBV5-6	CASTDARSGGVGTEAFF
TRBJ1-1	TRBV2	CASRRGLRTEAFF
TRBJ1-6	TRBV7-2	CASSLADLGQGNSPLHF
TRBJ2-5	TRBV20-1	CSAPRGETQYF
TRBJ2-3	TRBV4-1	CASSQQGDTQYF
TRBJ1-2	TRBV21-1	CASSKALGQGAYGYTF
TRBJ1-2	TRBV6-5	CASSYDRPGKDYGYTF
TRBJ2-3	TRBV6-1	CASSELSAGGPADTQYF
TRBJ2-1	TRBV18	CASSPSGGAGNEQFF
TRBJ2-5	TRBV15	CATSRGSSPQETQYF
TRBJ2-2	TRBV6-2/TRBV6-3	CASSYPRTGYSGELFF
TRBJ1-2	TRBV10-3	CAISITGDISYGYTF
TRBJ2-3	TRBV27	CASSYRGGSDTQYF
TRBJ2-7	TRBV27	CASSQIPKWTSSSYEQYF
TRBJ2-3	TRBV19	CASRGRGFTDTQYF
TRBJ2-3	TRBV7-3	CASSLNPQGTSTDTQYF
TRBJ2-7	TRBV6-5	CASSYSGQGGDEQYF
TRBJ1-1	TRBV6-2/TRBV6-3	CASSRRTGGNTEAFF
TRBJ1-1	TRBV7-3	CASSLQGSGNTEAFF
TRBJ2-1	TRBV14	CASSPGFRGSYNEQFF
TRBJ1-2	TRBV29-1	CSVEEGEDYGYTF
TRBJ2-5	TRBV6-5	CASSYEARGPQTQYF
TRBJ1-2	TRBV30	CAWSPLSGNYGYTF
TRBJ1-2	TRBV2	CASTGTGNYGYTF
TRBJ2-5	TRBV28	CASSFSFEGRGETQYF
TRBJ2-7	TRBV4-1	CASSQGLGYEQYF
TRBJ2-7	TRBV27	CASSFGTGTGRSEQYF
TRBJ2-2	TRBV3-1/TRBV3-2	CASSQLLRRDRHTGELFF
TRBJ2-1	TRBV18	CASSPLAGGNNEQFF
TRBJ1-5	TRBV6-5	CASSSGENQPQHF
TRBJ1-5	TRBV4-2	CASSQDGARLNQPQHF
TRBJ1-2	TRBV4-1	CASSQEPGQGEDF
TRBJ2-7	TRBV23-1	CAGPLRGASSYEQYF
TRBJ1-6	TRBV28	CASSPRDSRSYNSPLHF
TRBJ2-3	TRBV2	CASSDWISGSARTDTQYF
TRBJ1-1	TRBV6-5	CASSYVLGGATEAFF
TRBJ1-2	TRBV7-2	CASSAQTGNYGYTF
TRBJ2-7	TRBV6-2/TRBV6-3	CASSYSTSGGASEQYF
TRBJ1-2	TRBV4-1	CASSQEDRGSYGYTF
TRBJ1-2	TRBV4-3	CASSQLTGGDYGYTF
TRBJ2-3	TRBV12-3/TRBV12-4	CASSPPGVYTQYF
TRBJ2-7	TRBV5-4	CASSSRTGDSYEQYF
TRBJ2-1	TRBV6-2/TRBV6-3	CASSFGTSGTNEQFF
TRBJ2-3	TRBV7-6	CASSPTRDSYTDTQYF
TRBJ2-3	TRBV6-6	CASSYDRMAQYF
TRBJ2-1	TRBV25-1	CASSVASGRLGEQFF
TRBJ1-2	TRBV2	CASSPGQGSGYTF
TRBJ1-1	TRBV7-9	CASSLAGGRGTEAFF